Below, one T cell receptor beta chain is given with its context. cDNA came from roughly 0.47 to 1 ug RNA primed by random hexamers. An immunoSEQ multiplex PCR generated amplified TCR beta CDR3 products spanning 54 Vbeta and 13 Jbeta. One entry per CDR3 protein, called by TCRdb with MiXCR from the immunoSEQ multiplex PCR reads. The table shows a few hundred thousand distinct CDR3 sequences, with 75% to 90% occurring only once. This sample was included in a study of CD8 T cells in Susac syndrome. V lost 5 bases, J lost 0 bases, and 10 bases lay in between. The CDR3 is made up of 14 amino acids. The rearrangement links TRBV12-3 or TRBV12-4 to TRBJ1-1; D ambiguous. Material: CD8+ T cells from PBMCs. This clonotype was sampled from a human donor with multiple sclerosis. CDR3 sequence: CASSILAVNTEAFF. The CDR3, as DNA: TGTGCCAGCAGTATACTCGCCGTGAACACTGAAGCTTTCTTT.